These 21 T cell receptor beta chains were all obtained from the same sample, sequenced in a study of technical replicates of blood from several donors. Sequencing was performed with immunoSEQ multiplex PCR; in TCRdb, only in-frame clones are kept and a portion is missing. The sample has approximately 75,000 clones; 95% to 98% are singletons. The sequenced sample consisted of T cells isolated from PBMCs. The source of these receptors is a human donor in good health.

This clone has more than one count but fewer than ten. The rearrangement uses TRBV25-1 and TRBJ1-1; 7 nucleotides match TRBD1. Germline CDR1 and CDR2: MGHDK and SYGVNS. The CDR3 is made up of 13 amino acids. After removal of 8 bases from V and 1 base from J, the junction contained 4 bases not matched to a gene. The CDR3 region has the DNA TGTGCCAGCTCGGACAGGTGGAACACTGAAGCTTTCTTT. It yields the protein CASSDRWNTEAFF. Together with reference TRBV25-1 and TRBJ1-1, the CDR3 gives the full variable domain: EADIYQTPRYLVIGTGKKITLECSQTMGHDKMYWYQQDPGMELHLIHYSYGVNSTEKGDLSSESTVSRIRTEHFPLTLESARPSHTSQYLCASSDRWNTEAFFGQGTRLTVV.

V gene TRBV5-1 combines with J gene TRBJ2-1, with 11 bases identical to TRBD2. CDR1 and CDR2 from the germline V gene are SGHRS and YFSETQ. The CDR3 is made up of 17 amino acids. The J segment lost 5 bases and the V segment lost 4 bases, leaving 11 bases of the junction unmatched. The CDR3 coding sequence is TGCGCCAGCAGCCGGGGGTTGACTAGCGGGGCCGACAATGAGCAGTTCTTC. Protein: CASSRGLTSGADNEQFF.

CDR3 coding DNA: TGTGCCAGCAGTTTATCTCTCTTGGCGGTAGGGGCGCAGGATAACTATGGCTACACCTTC. This sequence encodes CASSLSLLAVGAQDNYGYTF. This sequence joins TRBV28 and TRBJ1-2, with D maybe TRBD1 (5 bases). Germline CDR1 is MDHEN and CDR2 is SYDVKM. The CDR3 covers 20 residues. The V end lost 1 base, the J end lost 1 base, and 25 bases lay between the germline ends.

The J gene is TRBJ2-1, the V gene TRBV6-5, with 7 nucleotides matching TRBD1. Germline loops: CDR1 MNHEY, CDR2 SVGAGI. The J segment lost 6 bases and the V segment lost 6 bases, leaving 8 bases of the junction unmatched. This CDR3 region has 14 residues. The CDR3 spells CASSATGSRNEQFF. In DNA, the CDR3 is TGTGCCAGCAGCGCGACAGGGTCTCGCAATGAGCAGTTCTTC.

The chain joins TRBV6-6 to TRBJ2-7; D gene uncertain. Trimming took 3 bases from V and 5 from J, leaving 17 bases between them. Germline-derived CDR1 and CDR2 are MNHNY and SVGAGI (reference sequence). This CDR3 region has 15 residues. CDR3 protein: CASSYGRLLSDEQYF. As DNA, the CDR3 is TGTGCCAGCAGTTATGGGCGTTTACTTTCCGACGAGCAGTACTTC.

This sequence joins TRBV19 and TRBJ1-5, with a weak D call TRBD1 (6 bases). The CDR3 covers 13 residues. Trimming cost V 7 bases and J 10 bases, with 17 bases left between them. Germline lookup yields CDR1 LNHDA and CDR2 SQIVND (reference sequence). The CDR3 sequence: CASTMRGIIPQHF. CDR3 nucleotide sequence: TGTGCCAGTACGATGAGGGGGATTATACCCCAGCATTTT.

The rearrangement links TRBV18 to TRBJ1-2, with TRBD1 matching over 12 bases. CDR3 size: 15 residues. Trimming took 3 bases from V and 8 from J; bases not matched to a gene: 7. Germline values: CDR1 KGHSH, CDR2 LQKENI. This chain's CDR3 is CASSPPGQGALGYTF. CDR3 nucleotide sequence: TGTGCCAGCTCACCTCCGGGACAGGGGGCTCTCGGCTACACCTTC.

V is TRBV28 and J is TRBJ2-7; tentatively, D is TRBD1 (6 bases). Trimming cost V 6 bases and J 2 bases, with 11 bases left between them. In germline, CDR1 is MDHEN, CDR2 SYDVKM. This CDR3 comprises 13 residues. The CDR3 bases are TGTGCCAGCAGGCTAGGGGGTCCCTACGAGCAGTACTTC. It encodes CASRLGGPYEQYF.

In the case of this clone: Germline is not matched at one junction end, which may reflect a read error. The rearrangement joins TRBV6-5 to TRBJ2-1; D unresolved. Germline assignment: CDR1 MNHEY and CDR2 SVGAGI. The CDR3 runs 11 residues. The CDR3 is CASSPGSTPVF. In nucleotides, the CDR3 is TGTGCCAGCAGCCCGGGTTCTACACCAGTCTTC.

This sequence joins TRBV30 and TRBJ2-2; 9 bases map to TRBD1. V dropped 1 base and J dropped 1; count of bases not matched to a gene: 7. The germline V gene has CDR1 GTSNPN and CDR2 SVGIG (reference sequence). This CDR3 has 17 amino acids. The CDR3: CAWSALWGQGNTGELFF. The CDR3 region has the DNA TGTGCCTGGAGTGCTCTTTGGGGACAGGGGAACACCGGGGAGCTGTTTTTT.

The chain links TRBV6-5 to TRBJ1-2, with D maybe TRBD1 (6 bases). This CDR3 has 16 residues. Germline values: CDR1 MNHEY, CDR2 SVGAGI. The V end was cut by 1 base, the J end by 2 bases, with 14 bases between. CDR3 DNA: TGTGCCAGCAGTTACTTGGACAGCCGTCAAAACTATGGCTACACCTTC. The encoded protein is CASSYLDSRQNYGYTF.

A single count supports this clone. The V call is TRBV4-2, the J call TRBJ1-5, with 7 positions matching TRBD1. Trimming removed 3 bases from V and 4 bases from J; junction bases left unmatched: 6. The CDR3 length is 15 residues. Germline CDR1 is LGHNA and CDR2 is YNFKEQ. The CDR3 DNA reads as TGTGCCAGCAGCCAGGAGGGACAGAATAATCAGCCCCAGCATTTT. This gives the protein CASSQEGQNNQPQHF.

This clone occurred once. The chain carries TRBV2 and TRBJ2-3, with 8 bases lining up with TRBD1. The germline CDR1 and CDR2 sequences are SNHLY and FYNNEI. The J segment lost 2 bases and the V segment lost 9 bases, leaving 10 bases of the junction unmatched. This CDR3 has 15 residues. The CDR3 reads CASPPGTGNTDTQYF. The DNA for the CDR3 is TGTGCCAGTCCCCCCGGGACAGGTAACACAGATACGCAGTATTTT.

A remark on this clone: Other DNA sequences in the same sample also yield this CDR3. CDR3 amino acids: CASSLRQQETQYF. CDR3 in DNA: TGTGCCAGCAGCTTGCGTCAGCAAGAGACCCAGTACTTC. This chain connects TRBV5-6 to TRBJ2-5; D call uncertain. The CDR3 spans 13 residues. CDR1 is SGHDT and CDR2 is YYEEEE in the germline V gene. Between the trimmed V and J ends, which lost 1 base and 2 bases, there was a span of 6 bases.

The chain combines TRBV6-1 with TRBJ2-7, with 10 nucleotides matching TRBD2. V shed 10 bases and J 2 bases; nucleotides not matched to a gene: 11. The CDR3 is 15 amino acids. Germline V gene data show CDR1 as MNHNS and CDR2 as SASEGT. The CDR3 spells CATTERAGGTYEQYF. The CDR3, as DNA: TGTGCCACCACTGAGCGAGCGGGAGGGACCTACGAGCAGTACTTC.

The chain recombines TRBV15 with TRBJ1-1, with D perhaps TRBD1 (6 bases). The CDR3 is 13 amino acids. Deletions cut 3 bases from V and 8 bases from J, with 13 bases between. Germline V gene data show CDR1 as LNHNV and CDR2 as YYDKDF (reference sequence). The CDR3 is CATSRMTGLEAFF. Written as DNA, the CDR3 is TGTGCCACCAGCAGGATGACAGGACTCGAAGCTTTCTTT. Filled out from reference TRBV15 and TRBJ1-1, the complete variable domain reads DAMVIQNPRYQVTQFGKPVTLSCSQTLNHNVMYWYQQKSSQAPKLLFHYYDKDFNNEADTPDNFQSRRPNTSFCFLDIRSPGLGDTAMYLCATSRMTGLEAFFGQGTRLTVV.

The rearrangement links TRBV5-6 to TRBJ1-4; D is undetermined. V was cut by 0 bases and J by 7 bases, with 10 bases left in between. This CDR3 has 14 amino acids. Germline V lookup: CDR1 SGHDT, CDR2 YYEEEE. CDR3 sequence reads: CASSLDAEGEKLFF. CDR3 bases: TGTGCCAGCAGCTTGGACGCCGAGGGTGAAAAACTGTTTTTT.

The CDR3 DNA sequence: TGCGCCAGCAGCCAGACCAGGATTACCTCCTATAATTCACCCCTCCACTTT. Translation gives CASSQTRITSYNSPLHF. The rearrangement uses TRBV4-1 and TRBJ1-6; no clear D. This CDR3 spans 17 amino acids. V gave up 3 bases and J gave up 0 bases, with 12 bases separating them. CDR1 is MGHRA and CDR2 is YSYEKL in the germline V gene.

This clone appeared a single time. The chain carries TRBV9 and TRBJ1-5, with 8 bases identical to TRBD1. Unmatched junction bases numbered 5, after V lost 4 bases and J lost 5 bases. Germline V CDR1 and CDR2: SGDLS, YYNGEE. The CDR3 has 14 residues. The CDR3 protein is CASSKTGVYQPQHF. DNA of the CDR3: TGTGCCAGCAGCAAGACAGGGGTTTATCAGCCCCAGCATTTT.

This sequence joins TRBV4-2 and TRBJ1-3; D not resolved. Per the germline V gene, CDR1 is LGHNA and CDR2 is YNFKEQ. The CDR3 spans 16 residues. V lost 5 bases, J lost 0 bases, and 14 bases lay in between. The CDR3 here is CASSKTSGISGNTIYF. The CDR3 DNA is TGTGCCAGCAGCAAAACCTCAGGAATCTCTGGAAACACCATATATTTT.

V and J are TRBV25-1 and TRBJ1-2; D perhaps matches TRBD1 (5 bases). CDR1 MGHDK and CDR2 SYGVNS come from the germline V gene. The germline V and J ends were trimmed by 1 base and 6 bases, with 6 bases remaining between them. The CDR3 totals 12 residues. CDR3 in amino acids: CASSEWGNGYTF. The CDR3, as DNA: TGTGCCAGCAGTGAATGGGGCAATGGCTACACCTTC.